This paragraph reports one T cell receptor (beta chain). What antigen it recognizes has not been identified. No per-base quality is available; no much larger clone lies one base away. Via the germline V gene, CDR1 is MDHEN and CDR2 SYDVKM. Deletion took 2 bases off V and 2 bases off J, with a span of 7 bases between the germline ends. CDR3 length: 14 amino acids, cysteine to phenylalanine. The read is trimmed to its CDR3 DNA, 42 bases read in frame from base 1. This specimen comes from a study of blood T cell repertoires in COVID-19 (TCRdb year 2020). For the wider study: Collaborator samples came from the United States, Italy and Spain and covered acute and convalescent phases of COVID-19. The repertoires were made available in a free public database intended to serve as a resource for research on the immune response to SARS-CoV-2. Samples came from the ongoing ImmuneRACE study (first 160 participants) plus 1,254 subjects from 6 global collaborators. The sample metadata nearly always contained a de-identified subject ID, COVID-19 status, age in years and sex. The prospective study material was composed of cDNA or gDNA derived from T cells, B-cell-depleted T cells, or PBMCs. HLA class I and class II types, where available, came from metadata supplied by the sample provider rather than from assay-based typing. The dataset comprised deeply sampled blood TCRbeta repertoires from subjects exposed to, actively infected with, or recovered from COVID-19.

Participants in the prospective study were enrolled through a virtual design, were aged about 18 to 90 years, and lived in some 24 United States geographic areas. In the prospective study, participants were assigned to cohorts based on the clinical history participants reported in a screening survey and a study questionnaire. Exposed participants had been in contact, within 2 weeks of entering the study, with a person who had a PCR-confirmed or clinician-diagnosed case of COVID-19. Each participant in the prospective study had whole blood, serum and a nasopharyngeal or oropharyngeal swab collected by mobile phlebotomists. Additional blood draws and questionnaires over a 2-month period could optionally be provided by prospective study participants. Before DNA extraction, prospective study blood samples were shipped either frozen or at room temperature. Broader findings and caveats from the paper: The quantity of clinical and demographic metadata differed by source and by participant and was supplied without curation.

TCRbeta CDR3 regions were amplified from genomic DNA using the immunoSEQ Assay, a bias-controlled multiplex PCR. Under the source paper's analysis protocol: Nucleated cell counts per sample were estimated from amplification of reference gene primers within the assay. To quantify the absolute abundance of each unique TCRbeta CDR3 rearrangement, sequence reads were collapsed and filtered. For each sample, productive Simpson clonality was calculated by taking the square root of Simpson's diversity index across productive rearrangements. TCRdb stores this immuneACCESS table with in-frame sequences only. Part of the clones is absent; in the studies checked, under half of the shortfall reflects unresolved V genes, and no reason is known for the rest. V and J calls and clone size are those listed in that table; D and trimming were worked out from the DNA. In this sample the table shows roughly 280,000 clones, around 93% of which occur a single time. The ten largest clonotypes hold 2.8% of the sample.

The receptor comes from a man between 40 and 49 years old who had been exposed to COVID-19. The chain joins TRBV28 to TRBJ2-1; tentative D gene TRBD1, with 6 bases matching. The sample comprised PBMCs or T cells enriched from blood (not recorded which). The base sequence is TGTGCCAGCAGTTTAACAGGGACCTACAATGAGCAGTTCTTC. The encoded protein is CASSLTGTYNEQFF.